These 18 T cell receptor beta chains were all obtained from the same sample, sequenced in a study of T-cell memory formation after mild COVID-19. TCRdb called the 5' RACE reads again in MiXCR, with one record for every CDR3 protein. This sample has 300,000 to 400,000 distinct CDR3 sequences, with about 16% found just once. The sequenced material came from PBMCs or a T cell subset sorted from them (not recorded which). The receptors were gathered from a man between 18 and 29 years old who had mild COVID-19 (a few samples of this study predate the infection). Cell type and time point are not known.

The chain uses TRBV11-1 and TRBJ2-3, with D perhaps matching TRBD2 (6 bases). Germline values: CDR1 SGHAT, CDR2 FQDESV (reference sequence). The CDR3 runs 17 residues. V was clipped by 0 bases and J by 4 bases, with 17 bases between them. CDR3 amino acids: CASSLARAQRAPDTQYF. CDR3 DNA: TGTGCCAGCAGCTTAGCGAGGGCCCAGCGGGCCCCAGATACGCAGTATTTT. The variable domain in full, with the rest retrieved from reference TRBV11-1 and TRBJ2-3, is EAEVAQSPRYKITEKSQAVAFWCDPISGHATLYWYRQILGQGPELLVQFQDESVVDDSQLPKDRFSAERLKGVDSTLKIQPAELGDSAMYLCASSLARAQRAPDTQYFGPGTRLTVL.

This clonotype came up a few times. V gene TRBV27 combines with J gene TRBJ2-7, with D perhaps TRBD1 or TRBD2 (6 bases each). Germline-derived CDR1 and CDR2 are MNHEY and SMNVEV (reference sequence). Trimming left V 10 bases short and J 4 bases short, with 17 bases between. This CDR3 is 13 amino acids long. In DNA form, the CDR3 reads TGTGCCACCGCAACCCTAGGGGGGTACGAGCAGTACTTC. Protein product: CATATLGGYEQYF.

The chain links TRBV5-1 to TRBJ2-6; D is unclear. The CDR3 is made up of 15 amino acids. Trimming removed 4 bases at V and 4 bases at J, with 12 bases between. CDR1 and CDR2 (germline): SGHRS, YFSETQ. The CDR3 region is CASSAGLPGANVLTF. The CDR3 DNA is TGCGCCAGCAGCGCTGGCCTTCCCGGGGCCAACGTCCTGACTTTC.

The rearrangement uses TRBV5-1 and TRBJ2-3, with 8 bases matching TRBD1. This CDR3 comprises 13 residues. Looked up from germline, CDR1 is SGHRS and CDR2 is YFSETQ. Trimming removed 5 bases from V and 2 bases from J; junction bases left unmatched: 1. CDR3 bases: TGCGCCAGCAGGACAGGGGACACAGATACGCAGTATTTT. This codes for CASRTGDTDTQYF. Looking up the rest from reference TRBV5-1 and TRBJ2-3 gives the full variable domain: KAGVTQTPRYLIKTRGQQVTLSCSPISGHRSVSWYQQTPGQGLQFLFEYFSETQRNKGNFPGRFSGRQFSNSRSEMNVSTLELGDSALYLCASRTGDTDTQYFGPGTRLTVL.

The chain uses TRBV7-9 and TRBJ2-2; D is ambiguous. This CDR3 has 11 amino acids. Looked up from germline, CDR1 is SEHNR and CDR2 is FQNEAQ (reference sequence). V dropped 8 bases and J dropped 6 bases, with 7 bases sitting between them. CDR3 amino acids: CASPLAGELFF. CDR3 in DNA: TGTGCCAGCCCTCTTGCCGGGGAGCTGTTTTTT.

This clonotype was counted at least ten times. The chain employs TRBV6-5 and TRBJ1-2, with TRBD1 matching over 9 bases. CDR1 is MNHEY and CDR2 is SVGAGI in the germline V gene. The CDR3 is 15 amino acids. V gave up 4 bases and J gave up 3 bases; unmatched junction bases: 6. The CDR3: CASSSRQGGHYGYTF. In DNA, the CDR3 is TGTGCCAGCAGTTCGAGACAGGGGGGCCACTATGGCTACACCTTC.

The chain recombines TRBV4-1 with TRBJ1-1; D gene ambiguous. Germline-derived CDR1 and CDR2 are MGHRA and YSYEKL. The V end was cut by 3 bases, the J end by 0 bases, with 8 bases between. This CDR3 is built from 14 residues. The CDR3 spells CASSHNIMNTEAFF. CDR3 sequence (DNA): TGCGCCAGCAGCCACAACATCATGAACACTGAAGCTTTCTTT.

The sample holds many counts of this clonotype. The chain has TRBV11-2 and TRBJ2-2, with no clear D. This CDR3 spans 13 amino acids. Germline loops: CDR1 SGHAT, CDR2 FQNNGV. Trimming pared 0 bases from V and 4 bases from J, leaving 3 bases between. Here the CDR3 DNA reads TGTGCCAGCAGCTTAGATGTCACCGGGGAGCTGTTTTTT. Translated: CASSLDVTGELFF.

This clonotype turned up a few times. The chain recombines TRBV20-1 with TRBJ1-5; 8 bases agree with TRBD1. V was pared by 0 bases and J by 6 bases, with 4 bases of the junction left unmatched. Germline CDR1 is DFQATT and CDR2 is SNEGSKA (reference sequence). This CDR3 is 14 amino acids long. CDR3 bases: TGCAGTGCTAGAGATCCCAGGGGGCTTCAGCCCCAGCATTTT. Protein: CSARDPRGLQPQHF.

V and J are TRBV27 and TRBJ2-2; the match to TRBD1 covers 8 bases. J gave up 5 bases and V 10 bases, and 9 bases lay outside the gene matches. Per the germline V gene, CDR1 is MNHEY and CDR2 is SMNVEV (reference sequence). This CDR3 spans 14 amino acids. CDR3 amino acids: CATQGARGTGELFF. In DNA form, the CDR3 reads TGTGCCACCCAGGGGGCAAGGGGGACCGGGGAGCTGTTTTTT.

This clonotype has a handful of counts. The chain links TRBV7-2 to TRBJ1-2; 8 bases map to TRBD1. Germline CDR1 reads SGHTA; CDR2 reads FQGNSA. The CDR3 is 16 residues long. After removal of 1 base from V and 7 bases from J, the junction contained 11 bases not matched to a gene. This CDR3 is CASSLVWDRPWSGYTF. As DNA, the CDR3 is TGTGCCAGCAGCTTAGTGTGGGACAGGCCCTGGAGTGGCTACACCTTC.

This chain uses TRBV7-2 with TRBJ2-1, with 11 bases lining up with TRBD2. The germline gives CDR1 SGHTA, CDR2 FQGNSA. The V gene end was trimmed by 7 bases and the J gene end by 9 bases; junction bases not matched to a gene: 14. The CDR3 length is 16 residues. CDR3 loop: CASTPPGLAGGSEQFF. The CDR3 coding sequence is TGTGCCAGCACCCCCCCCGGGCTAGCGGGGGGCAGTGAGCAGTTCTTC.

This chain joins TRBV5-1 and TRBJ2-1; 7 bases line up with TRBD1. After removal of 3 bases from V and 2 bases from J, the junction contained 2 bases not matched to a gene. The CDR3 contains 14 residues. Germline values: CDR1 SGHRS, CDR2 YFSETQ. CDR3 amino acids: CASSSQGAYNEQFF. As DNA, the CDR3 is TGCGCCAGCAGCTCTCAGGGGGCCTACAATGAGCAGTTCTTC.

This clonotype has more than one count but fewer than ten. The CDR3 spells CASSLLLSSGANVLTF. The CDR3 coding sequence is TGTGCCAGCAGCTTACTATTATCCTCTGGGGCCAACGTCCTGACTTTC. The chain joins TRBV7-6 to TRBJ2-6; D not certain. The CDR3 has 16 amino acids. Trimming pared 2 bases from V and 0 bases from J, leaving 8 bases between. The germline V gene encodes CDR1 SGHVS and CDR2 FNYEAQ.

The J gene is TRBJ1-2, the V gene TRBV7-9; maybe TRBD1 (6 bases). CDR1 SEHNR and CDR2 FQNEAQ come from the germline V gene (reference sequence). The CDR3 is 15 residues long. Trimming cost V 2 bases and J 1 base, with 11 bases left between them. CDR3: CASSLLQGINYGYTF. CDR3 coding DNA: TGTGCCAGCAGCTTATTGCAGGGGATTAACTATGGCTACACCTTC. Filled out from reference TRBV7-9 and TRBJ1-2, the complete variable domain reads DTGVSQNPRHKITKRGQNVTFRCDPISEHNRLYWYRQTLGQGPEFLTYFQNEAQLEKSRLLSDRFSAERPKGSFSTLEIQRTEQGDSAMYLCASSLLQGINYGYTFGSGTRLTVV.

This sequence joins TRBV9 and TRBJ2-1, with TRBD2 matching over 8 bases. The J segment lost 8 bases and the V segment lost 0 bases, leaving 7 bases of the junction unmatched. The CDR3 loop spans 15 amino acids. Germline V gives CDR1 SGDLS, CDR2 YYNGEE. This CDR3 is CASSVDRGGLDEQFF. The CDR3 DNA sequence: TGTGCCAGCAGCGTAGACCGGGGGGGCTTGGATGAGCAGTTCTTC.

This clonotype was counted a few times. The V and J genes are TRBV7-2 and TRBJ1-2, with 12 bases identical to TRBD1. Germline assignment: CDR1 SGHTA and CDR2 FQGNSA. After removal of 2 bases from V and 6 bases from J, the junction contained 4 bases not matched to a gene. The CDR3 has 15 residues. CDR3 amino acids: CASSLRDRGRDGYTF. CDR3 in DNA: TGTGCCAGCAGCTTAAGGGACAGGGGGCGAGATGGCTACACCTTC.

The J gene is TRBJ2-2, the V gene TRBV24-1, with D possibly being TRBD1 (6 bases). This CDR3 contains 14 residues. V was shortened by 5 bases and J by 5 bases, with 11 bases between the two germline ends. CDR1 KGHDR and CDR2 SFDVKD come from the germline V gene. The DNA for the CDR3 is TGTGCCACCAGTGTCTCAGGGGAAACCGGGGAGCTGTTTTTT. The encoded protein is CATSVSGETGELFF.